Listed below are T cell receptor beta chains from one sample, sequenced in a study of blood T cell repertoires in COVID-19. The repertoire was sequenced with immunoSEQ multiplex PCR; TCRdb's copy has only in-frame clones and lacks some. Among roughly 150,000 clones listed, around 85% were seen once. The sample was peripheral blood. These receptors were collected from a human donor in a cohort sampled during active COVID-19. Both conserved end residues are part of each CDR3. Fields, in order: J gene, V gene, clone size, D gene, CDR3 DNA, CDR3 protein. A D gene is named only where the DNA matches it firmly. Rows give clone size only sometimes, using once, few, many, or a class for an expanded clone.

>TRBJ2-1|TRBV7-2|-|-
TGTGCCAGCAGCTTGGCGTCGGGGGGCCGGAATGAGCAGTTCTTC
CASSLASGGRNEQFF
>TRBJ2-5|TRBV6-5|-|TRBD2
TGTGCCAGCAGGGGGAGGAGGACTAGCTACGAGACCCAGTACTTC
CASRGRRTSYETQYF
>TRBJ2-6|TRBV9|-|TRBD2
TGTGCCAGCAGCGGCCGCGGTGCTAGCGGGAGTTTTGGGGCCAACGTCCTGACTTTC
CASSGRGASGSFGANVLTF
>TRBJ2-3|TRBV6-5|-|TRBD2
TGTGCCAGCAGGGTGGGTCTAGCGGGGAAAGATACGCAGTATTTT
CASRVGLAGKDTQYF
>TRBJ2-7|TRBV3-1/TRBV3-2|-|TRBD2
TGTGCCAGCAGCCAAGCCAGCGGGGGATCCTACGAGCAGTACTTC
CASSQASGGSYEQYF
>TRBJ2-7|TRBV5-1|-|TRBD2
TGCGCCAGCAGCCAAGGACTAGCGGGGGCAAAATACGAGCAGTACTTC
CASSQGLAGAKYEQYF
>TRBJ2-5|TRBV5-1|-|TRBD2
TGCGCCAGCAGCCGAAGACTAGCGGGAGGGCCGGCGGAGACCCAGTACTTC
CASSRRLAGGPAETQYF
>TRBJ1-6|TRBV27|once|-
TGTGCCAGCAGTTCACCGACAGGAGGAAATTCACCCCTCCACTTT
CASSSPTGGNSPLHF
>TRBJ1-2|TRBV7-8|-|TRBD1
TGTGCCAGCAGCTTAGACAGGGGAAACTATGGCTACACCTTC
CASSLDRGNYGYTF
>TRBJ2-7|TRBV6-2/TRBV6-3|-|TRBD2
TGTGCCAGCAGTTACCCGGGACTAGCGGGAGATAAGCAGTACTTC
CASSYPGLAGDKQYF
>TRBJ2-2|TRBV6-6|-|-
TGTGCCAGCAGTTATTCAGGGGTCACCGGGGAGCTGTTTTTT
CASSYSGVTGELFF
>TRBJ2-7|TRBV5-1|-|TRBD2
TGCGCCAGCAGCTTGAAGCGGGGGCCATCGGAGGAGCAGTACTTC
CASSLKRGPSEEQYF
>TRBJ1-2|TRBV7-3|-|TRBD1
TGTGCCAGCAGCCCGACCGGGACAGGGGTCGGCTACACCTTC
CASSPTGTGVGYTF
>TRBJ1-2|TRBV6-5|-|TRBD1
TGTGCCAGCGCCCAGGGGGACACCATCTATGGCTACACCTTC
CASAQGDTIYGYTF
>TRBJ2-7|TRBV18|-|-
TGTGCCAGCTCGCAAGGACAGTACTACGAGCAGTACTTC
CASSQGQYYEQYF
>TRBJ2-7|TRBV5-1|-|-
TGCGCCAGCAGCAGCCGCGGGGGCCCAGGCGAGCAGTACTTC
CASSSRGGPGEQYF
>TRBJ1-5|TRBV6-2/TRBV6-3|-|TRBD1
TGTGCCAGCAGTTCCGACAGGGCTGATCAGCCCCAGCATTTT
CASSSDRADQPQHF
>TRBJ2-7|TRBV11-2|-|-
TGTGCCAGCAGCTTAGGGCGTCCCGAAAGGGGCTACGAGCAGTACTTC
CASSLGRPERGYEQYF
>TRBJ1-3|TRBV7-6|-|-
TGTGCCAGCAGCCTGGGTGGAGGGGTCGGCGAAAACACCATATATTTT
CASSLGGGVGENTIYF
>TRBJ2-7|TRBV11-2|once|TRBD2
TGTGCCAGCAGCTGGAGGACTAGCTTTAATACCTACGAGCAGTACTTC
CASSWRTSFNTYEQYF
>TRBJ2-2|TRBV7-2|once|TRBD1
TGTGCCAGCAGCCTCCAGACAGGGGGATTGGCCGGGGAGCTGTTTTTT
CASSLQTGGLAGELFF
>TRBJ2-7|TRBV28|-|TRBD1
TGTGCCAGCAGTTTCCATATCCATCGGACAGGCGAGCAGTACTTC
CASSFHIHRTGEQYF
>TRBJ2-7|TRBV7-2|once|TRBD2
TGTGCCAGCAGCTCTAGCGGGAGGGGTCCCTACGAGCAGTACTTC
CASSSSGRGPYEQYF
>TRBJ1-2|TRBV7-2|few|-
TGTGCCAGCAGCTTATTGGGGGCGAAAGGCTACACCTTC
CASSLLGAKGYTF
>TRBJ1-4|TRBV25-1|-|-
TGTGCCAGCAGTGCCCGTCGTGCAACTAATGAAAAACTGTTTTTT
CASSARRATNEKLFF
>TRBJ1-3|TRBV18|-|-
TGTGCCAGCTCACCACTGGCAGGGGCTTCCTCTGGAAACACCATATATTTT
CASSPLAGASSGNTIYF
>TRBJ1-4|TRBV11-2|-|-
TGTGCCAGCAGCCAAGGGGCGGTGAATGAAAAACTGTTTTTT
CASSQGAVNEKLFF
>TRBJ1-2|TRBV27|-|TRBD1
TGTGCCAGCAAGAGACCGGGACAGGATGGCTACACCTTC
CASKRPGQDGYTF
>TRBJ1-5|TRBV6-5|-|-
TGTGCCAGCAGCCCAGGGGAATTCAATCAGCCCCAGCATTTT
CASSPGEFNQPQHF
>TRBJ2-5|TRBV13|-|-
TGTGCCAGCAGCTCGGAGGCTAGCGTTGTAATTTTTGGAGGAGAGACCCAGTACTTC
CASSSEASVVIFGGETQYF
>TRBJ1-1|TRBV5-6|-|TRBD1
TGTGCCAGCAGCCCCGGACAGGGGGCATCTGAAGCTTTCTTT
CASSPGQGASEAFF
>TRBJ2-1|TRBV3-1/TRBV3-2|-|TRBD1
TGTGCCAGCAGCAGACCGGACAGGGCTCCTTACAATGAGCAGTTCTTC
CASSRPDRAPYNEQFF
>TRBJ1-2|TRBV14|once|-
TGTGCCAGCAGCCAAGATCGCCGACAGGTCTATGGCTACACCTTC
CASSQDRRQVYGYTF
>TRBJ1-4|TRBV13|-|-
TGTGCCAGCAGCCTACCTAATGAAAAACTGTTTTTT
CASSLPNEKLFF
>TRBJ2-7|TRBV14|-|-
TGTGCCAGCAGCCAAGATCTAGCTGTGGGCGAGCAGTACTTC
CASSQDLAVGEQYF
>TRBJ2-5|TRBV18|-|TRBD2
TGTGCCAGCTCACCACCGACTAGCGGGCAAGAGACCCAGTACTTC
CASSPPTSGQETQYF
>TRBJ1-4|TRBV24-1|-|-
TGTGCCACCAGCGGACCAGGGTGGAATAAACTGTTTTTT
CATSGPGWNKLFF
>TRBJ2-3|TRBV4-1|-|-
TGCGCCAGCAGCCAAGTCCATTTGGTAGCAACAGATACGCAGTATTTT
CASSQVHLVATDTQYF
>TRBJ1-2|TRBV28|-|-
TGTGCCAGCAGTTGGCCCAGGAAAACCAGACCTCCCTATGGCTACACCTTC
CASSWPRKTRPPYGYTF
>TRBJ2-3|TRBV24-1|-|-
TGTGCCACCGGGGGCGGGGGACGCACAGATACGCAGTATTTT
CATGGGGRTDTQYF
>TRBJ2-3|TRBV13|-|-
TGTGCCAGCAGGCCCCGACTCAAGGAACGCACAGATACGCAGTATTTT
CASRPRLKERTDTQYF
>TRBJ1-2|TRBV24-1|-|-
TGTGCCACCAGTGGAGCCGGTAACTATGGCTACACCTTC
CATSGAGNYGYTF
>TRBJ2-6|TRBV24-1|-|TRBD2
TGTGCCACCAGTGATAACCGAGGACTAGCGCAAGTCTCTGGGGCCAACGTCCTGACTTTC
CATSDNRGLAQVSGANVLTF
>TRBJ2-3|TRBV28|-|TRBD2
TGTGCCAGCAGTTCGGATAGCGGGAGAGGAGATACGCAGTATTTT
CASSSDSGRGDTQYF
>TRBJ1-4|TRBV4-3|once|-
TGCGCCAGCAGCCAAGATCGGGGGGCAGGGTGGGAGAAACTGTTTTTT
CASSQDRGAGWEKLFF
>TRBJ2-7|TRBV2|-|-
TGTGCCAGCAGTGAAGGGCCCCCCGTCTACGAGCAGTACTTC
CASSEGPPVYEQYF
>TRBJ2-1|TRBV11-2|-|-
TGTGCCAGCAGCTTAGCCCACTCTAGCTTGTACAATGAGCAGTTCTTC
CASSLAHSSLYNEQFF
>TRBJ2-3|TRBV4-3|-|TRBD2
TGCGCCAGCAGCCAAGTCGGGACTAACGCAGATACGCAGTATTTT
CASSQVGTNADTQYF
>TRBJ1-2|TRBV6-5|once|-
TGTGCCAGCAGGCGACTGGGTTGGGACTATGGCTACACCTTC
CASRRLGWDYGYTF
>TRBJ2-5|TRBV6-5|-|TRBD1
TGTGCCAGCAGTAGGGACAGGGTAGAGACCCAGTACTTC
CASSRDRVETQYF
>TRBJ2-7|TRBV2|-|TRBD2
TGTGCCAGCAGTGGGACTAGCGGTCTGGAGCAGTACTTC
CASSGTSGLEQYF
>TRBJ2-3|TRBV28|once|TRBD2
TGTGCCAGCAGTTTAGGTCGACTAGCGGGACTAGATACGCAGTATTTT
CASSLGRLAGLDTQYF
>TRBJ2-7|TRBV5-1|-|TRBD1
TGCGCCAGCAGCTCAACAGGGGGCTTAATAAACGAGCAGTACTTC
CASSSTGGLINEQYF
>TRBJ1-1|TRBV29-1|-|-
TGCAGCGTTGAAGCGGGGGGCAGAGCTTTCTTT
CSVEAGGRAFF
>TRBJ2-5|TRBV25-1|-|TRBD2
TGTGCCAGCAGTGGCAATAGCGGGAGAAGGGTAGAGACCCAGTACTTC
CASSGNSGRRVETQYF
>TRBJ1-4|TRBV5-1|-|-
TGCGCCAGCAGCTTAAAGACAGGTGCCGCCACTAATGAAAAACTGTTTTTT
CASSLKTGAATNEKLFF
>TRBJ2-7|TRBV5-1|once|TRBD2
TGCGCCAGCAGCTTGTCTCAAGCGGGGCTGGAGCAGTACTTC
CASSLSQAGLEQYF
>TRBJ2-7|TRBV9|-|TRBD2
TGTGCCAGCAGCGTGGCTAGCGGAGATTACGAGCAGTACTTC
CASSVASGDYEQYF
>TRBJ2-3|TRBV5-1|-|TRBD1
TGCGCCAGCAGCCCAGGGCCGGGACAGGGGGCAGTCACAGATACGCAGTATTTT
CASSPGPGQGAVTDTQYF